This TCR beta chain was obtained from a study of T cell repertoires in cytomegalovirus infection. This clonotype has only a few counts. Its antigen is unidentified. Each CDR3 protein is one row after TCRdb ran MiXCR on the reads. The sample lists hundreds of thousands of distinct CDR3 sequences; about 28% were seen once. This CDR3 is built from 14 residues. CDR1 SGHVS and CDR2 FNYEAQ come from the germline V gene. V lost 7 bases and J lost 5; bases outside the gene matches: 8. This material consisted of cultured PBMCs, taken from culture after CMV antigen stimulation. The chain joins TRBV7-6 to TRBJ2-3; 8 bases line up with TRBD2. The clonotype comes from a human donor in good health (CMV status not recorded). Some clones in this sample may be carry-over from other donors' samples. CDR3: CASTEAGVIDTQYF. DNA for the CDR3: TGTGCCAGCACCGAAGCGGGAGTCATAGATACGCAGTATTTT.